This T cell receptor beta chain was captured by sequencing in a study of T cells in women clearing cervical HPV infection. Prevalent HPV16 infections were excluded; only incident single HPV16 infections included. On this clone: The read halts 3 residues ahead of the CDR3 end, with the missing end drawn from the germline J gene.

After removal of 6 bases from V and 1 base from J, the junction contained 2 bases not matched to a gene. The CDR3 covers 13 residues. Germline V lookup: CDR1 SNHLY, CDR2 FYNNEI. TCRdb's table, derived via immunoSEQ multiplex PCR, lists solely in-frame clones and lacks some. This table lists under 35,000 clones. The chain links TRBV2 to TRBJ1-1; 7 bases fit TRBD1. The sample taken for sequencing was blood buffy coat. The clonotype comes from a woman aged 18-69 years with a cervical HPV16 infection that either progressed to CIN3+ or cleared (not recorded which). Partial CDR3 DNA: TGTGCCAGCAGGCGGGACAGGAACACTGAA. Its protein product is CASRRDRNTE. The CDR3, in full, reads CASRRDRNTEAFF.